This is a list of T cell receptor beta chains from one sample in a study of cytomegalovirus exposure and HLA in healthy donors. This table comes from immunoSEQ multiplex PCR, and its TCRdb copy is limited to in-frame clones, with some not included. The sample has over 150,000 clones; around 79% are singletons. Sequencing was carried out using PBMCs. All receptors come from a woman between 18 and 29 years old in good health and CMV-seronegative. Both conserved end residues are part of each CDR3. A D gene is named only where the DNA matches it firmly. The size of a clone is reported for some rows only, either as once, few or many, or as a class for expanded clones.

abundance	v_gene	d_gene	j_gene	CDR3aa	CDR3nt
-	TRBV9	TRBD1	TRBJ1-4	CASSPWTGREKLFF	TGTGCCAGCAGCCCGTGGACAGGGAGGGAAAAACTGTTTTTT
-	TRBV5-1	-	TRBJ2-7	CASSLASGQAFPSYEQYF	TGCGCCAGCAGCTTAGCGTCGGGACAAGCATTCCCATCTTACGAGCAGTACTTC
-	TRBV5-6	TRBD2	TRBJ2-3	CASSSPYRREGADTQYF	TGTGCCAGCAGCTCCCCATATCGCCGGGAGGGCGCAGATACGCAGTATTTT
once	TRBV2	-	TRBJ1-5	CASTLWANNQPQHF	TGTGCCAGCACTTTATGGGCAAACAATCAGCCCCAGCATTTT
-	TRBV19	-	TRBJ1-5	CASRIMTGGSNQPQHF	TGTGCCAGTAGGATAATGACGGGGGGTAGCAATCAGCCCCAGCATTTT
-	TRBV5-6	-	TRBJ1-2	CASSLGRGGNYGYTF	TGTGCCAGCAGCTTGGGTCGGGGGGGAAACTATGGCTACACCTTC
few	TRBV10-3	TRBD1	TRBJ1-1	CAITKDRDTEAFF	TGTGCCATCACCAAAGACAGGGACACTGAAGCTTTCTTT
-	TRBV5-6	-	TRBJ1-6	CASSLVSGSFGSPLHF	TGTGCCAGCAGCTTGGTGTCGGGATCCTTTGGATCACCCCTCCACTTT
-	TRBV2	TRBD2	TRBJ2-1	CASSEEVGLAGDNEQFF	TGTGCCAGCAGTGAAGAAGTAGGGTTAGCGGGTGACAATGAGCAGTTCTTC
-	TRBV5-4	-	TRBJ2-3	CASSPSWGRTDTQYF	TGTGCCAGCAGCCCCTCTTGGGGGCGCACAGATACGCAGTATTTT
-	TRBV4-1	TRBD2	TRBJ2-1	CASSQEPWLAGGTNNEQFF	TGCGCCAGCAGCCAAGAACCGTGGCTAGCGGGAGGAACTAACAATGAGCAGTTCTTC
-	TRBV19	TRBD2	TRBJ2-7	CASTRSGSSYEQYF	TGTGCCAGTACCCGTAGCGGGAGTAGTTACGAGCAGTACTTC
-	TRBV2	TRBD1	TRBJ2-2	CASSRASDRADTGELFF	TGTGCCAGCAGTCGCGCCTCGGACAGGGCCGACACCGGGGAGCTGTTTTTT
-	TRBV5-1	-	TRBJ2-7	CASSHGTLTYEQYF	TGCGCCAGCAGTCACGGGACACTAACCTACGAGCAGTACTTC
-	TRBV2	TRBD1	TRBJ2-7	CASGDSSSYEQYF	TGTGCCAGCGGGGACAGTAGCTCCTACGAGCAGTACTTC
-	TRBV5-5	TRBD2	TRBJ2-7	CASSWEGSYEQYF	TGTGCCAGCAGCTGGGAGGGCTCCTACGAGCAGTACTTC
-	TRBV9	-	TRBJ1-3	CASSAGQSGNTIYF	TGTGCCAGCAGCGCCGGACAGTCTGGAAACACCATATATTTT
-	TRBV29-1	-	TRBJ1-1	CSVDPGGGTEAFF	TGCAGCGTTGATCCGGGAGGAGGCACTGAAGCTTTCTTT
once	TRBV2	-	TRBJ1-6	CASSEATAVPLHF	TGTGCCAGCAGTGAGGCGACAGCCGTCCCCCTCCACTTT
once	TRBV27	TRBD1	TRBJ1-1	CASSTLPGQIFMNTEAFF	TGTGCCAGCAGTACGTTACCGGGACAGATTTTCATGAACACTGAAGCTTTCTTT
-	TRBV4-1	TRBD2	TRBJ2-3	CASSHVTSGGGDTQYF	TGCGCCAGCAGCCACGTGACTAGCGGGGGGGGAGATACGCAGTATTTT
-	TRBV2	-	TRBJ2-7	CASNRGRVYEQYF	TGTGCCAGCAACCGCGGCAGGGTCTACGAGCAGTACTTC
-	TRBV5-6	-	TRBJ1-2	CASSLQRSYGYTF	TGTGCCAGCAGCTTGCAACGGTCCTATGGCTACACCTTC
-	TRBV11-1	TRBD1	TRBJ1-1	CASSLAGQGNTEAFF	TGTGCCAGCAGCTTAGCAGGACAGGGGAACACTGAAGCTTTCTTT
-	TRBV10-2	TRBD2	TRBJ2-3	CASSVVGGLAGERATDTQYF	TGCGCCAGCAGTGTGGTCGGCGGTCTAGCGGGGGAGCGGGCCACAGATACGCAGTATTTT
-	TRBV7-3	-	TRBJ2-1	CASSSSAGMAYNEQFF	TGTGCCAGCAGCTCGTCGGCGGGCATGGCTTACAATGAGCAGTTCTTC
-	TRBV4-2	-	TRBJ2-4	CASSQLHAGIAKNIQYF	TGTGCCAGCAGCCAACTTCACGCCGGGATAGCCAAAAACATTCAGTACTTC
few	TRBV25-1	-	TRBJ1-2	CASSGGTSLYGYTF	TGTGCCAGCAGTGGCGGGACGAGCCTCTATGGCTACACCTTC
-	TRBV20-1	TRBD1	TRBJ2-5	CSAHRGETQYF	TGCAGTGCTCACAGGGGCGAGACCCAGTACTTC
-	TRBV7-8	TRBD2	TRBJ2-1	CASSLGAGVGNEQFF	TGTGCCAGCAGCTTAGGAGCGGGAGTGGGCAATGAGCAGTTCTTC
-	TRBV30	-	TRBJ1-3	CAWSVEGGLHRRF	TGTGCCTGGAGTGTAGAGGGCGGACTACACCGGAGGTTT
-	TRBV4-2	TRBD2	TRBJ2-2	CASSRRLAGGIGGELFF	TGTGCCAGCAGCCGACGACTAGCCGGGGGGATCGGCGGGGAGCTGTTTTTT
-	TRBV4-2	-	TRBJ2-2	CASSRHQGGEANGELFF	TGTGCCAGCAGCCGCCATCAAGGGGGGGAAGCGAACGGGGAGCTGTTTTTT
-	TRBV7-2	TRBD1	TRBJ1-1	CASSLKNPGQGEGNTEAFF	TGTGCCAGCAGCTTAAAAAACCCGGGACAGGGGGAGGGGAACACTGAAGCTTTCTTT
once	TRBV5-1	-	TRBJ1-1	CASSLGYSGLTEAFF	TGCGCCAGCAGCTTGGGGTACAGCGGATTGACTGAAGCTTTCTTT
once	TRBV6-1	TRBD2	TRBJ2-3	CASSELAGELDTQYF	TGTGCCAGCAGTGAACTAGCGGGGGAGTTAGATACGCAGTATTTT
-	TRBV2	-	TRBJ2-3	CASSESVLPTDTQYF	TGTGCCAGCAGTGAGTCGGTTCTACCCACAGATACGCAGTATTTT
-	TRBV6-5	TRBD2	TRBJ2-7	CASSYEASGANYEQYF	TGTGCCAGCAGTTACGAGGCTAGCGGAGCTAACTACGAGCAGTACTTC
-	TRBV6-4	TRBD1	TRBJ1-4	CASSGPRTGDESEKLFF	TGTGCCAGCAGTGGGCCGAGGACAGGGGACGAAAGTGAAAAACTGTTTTTT
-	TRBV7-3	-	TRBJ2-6	CASSPWAGAGANVLTF	TGTGCCAGCAGCCCTTGGGCGGGCGCTGGGGCCAACGTCCTGACTTTC
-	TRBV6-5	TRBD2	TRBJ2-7	CASSKLAGGSYEQYF	TGTGCCAGCAGCAAACTAGCGGGAGGGTCCTACGAGCAGTACTTC
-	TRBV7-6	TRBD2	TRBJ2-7	CASSTKRDGLDEQYF	TGTGCCAGCAGCACTAAGCGGGACGGCCTTGACGAGCAGTACTTC
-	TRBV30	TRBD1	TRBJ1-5	CAWSNTGGRQPQHF	TGTGCCTGGAGTAATACAGGGGGCAGACAGCCCCAGCATTTT
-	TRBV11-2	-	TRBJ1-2	CASSWGDAADYGYTF	TGTGCCAGCAGCTGGGGGGACGCAGCGGACTATGGCTACACCTTC
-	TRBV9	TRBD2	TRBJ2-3	CASSVALREGSNTQYF	TGTGCCAGCAGCGTAGCGCTGCGGGAGGGCAGTAATACGCAGTATTTT
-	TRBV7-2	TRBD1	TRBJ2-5	CASSLRTGGRETQYF	TGTGCCAGCAGCTTACGGACAGGGGGCAGAGAGACCCAGTACTTC
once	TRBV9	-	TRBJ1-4	CASSVDPRDEKLFF	TGTGCCAGCAGCGTAGATCCCAGGGATGAAAAACTGTTTTTT
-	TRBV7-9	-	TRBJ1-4	CSSSLGQGKLFF	TGTTCCAGCAGCTTAGGTCAGGGAAAACTGTTTTTT
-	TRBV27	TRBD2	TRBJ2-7	CASTTSGGSYEQYF	TGTGCCAGCACTACTAGCGGGGGTTCCTACGAGCAGTACTTC
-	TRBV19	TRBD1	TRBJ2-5	CASRRQGIQETQYF	TGTGCCAGTAGACGACAGGGAATCCAAGAGACCCAGTACTTC
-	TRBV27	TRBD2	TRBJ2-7	CASSVSTRTSGSYEQYF	TGTGCCAGCAGTGTATCTACCCGGACTAGCGGCTCCTACGAGCAGTACTTC
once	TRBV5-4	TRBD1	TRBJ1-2	CASSRGQGGTSGYTF	TGTGCCAGCAGCCGGGGACAGGGAGGGACTAGTGGCTACACCTTC
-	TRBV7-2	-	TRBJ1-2	CASSLQENYGYTF	TGTGCCAGCAGCTTACAGGAAAACTATGGCTACACCTTC
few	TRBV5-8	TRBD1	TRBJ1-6	CASRDGQGEYSPLHF	TGTGCCAGCAGGGATGGACAGGGAGAATATTCACCCCTCCACTTT
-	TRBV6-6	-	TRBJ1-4	CASSLQGEKLFF	TGTGCCAGCAGTTTACAGGGTGAAAAACTGTTTTTT